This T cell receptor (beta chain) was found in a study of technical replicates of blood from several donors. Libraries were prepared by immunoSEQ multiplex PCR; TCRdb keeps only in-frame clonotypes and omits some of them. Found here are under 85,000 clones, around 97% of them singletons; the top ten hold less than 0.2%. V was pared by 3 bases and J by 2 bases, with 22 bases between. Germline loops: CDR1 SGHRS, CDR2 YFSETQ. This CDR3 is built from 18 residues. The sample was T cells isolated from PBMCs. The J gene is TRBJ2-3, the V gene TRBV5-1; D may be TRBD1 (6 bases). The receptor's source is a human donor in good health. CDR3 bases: TGCGCCAGCAGCTGGCCTAGGGGGTACTCCAAGAACACAGATACGCAGTATTTT. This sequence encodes CASSWPRGYSKNTDTQYF.